Below are 11 T cell receptor beta chains sequenced from a single sample in a study of blood T cells in healthy people across ages. The second PCR ran about 6 to 11 cycles with a sample-barcoded 5' primer and J-beta primers. Each CDR3 protein gets one entry after TCRdb re-called the 5' RACE reads with MiXCR. The top ten clones hold over 7% of a sample with 1.5 million to 2 million distinct CDR3 sequences, 28% of them seen once. Sequencing was performed on blood. Every receptor here comes from a woman aged 30 to 39 in good health.

The chain uses TRBV25-1 and TRBJ1-2, with D maybe TRBD1 (6 bases). Germline-derived CDR1 and CDR2 are MGHDK and SYGVNS. With 4 bases removed from V and 4 bases from J, the gap between germline ends came to 13 bases. CDR3 length: 14 residues. In nucleotides, the CDR3 is TGTGCCAGCAGTGCTTCCAGGACAGCCTATGGCTACACCTTC. It translates to CASSASRTAYGYTF.

The chain links TRBV21-1 to TRBJ1-1; the table's TRBD1 call for D was not verified on the DNA. TRBV21-1 is a listed pseudogene. The CDR3 length is 12 residues. In DNA form, the CDR3 reads TGTGCCAGCAGCAGGGCCTCAGGGGGAGCTTTCTTT. This encodes CASSRASGGAFF.

The table lists this clonotype with a few counts. The CDR3 region is CASSPRTRSSYNEQFF. CDR3 nucleotide sequence: TGTGCCAGCAGCCCGAGGACGCGGTCCTCCTACAATGAGCAGTTCTTC. The chain has TRBV7-3 and TRBJ2-1; D ambiguous. The length of the CDR3 is 16 residues. CDR1 and CDR2 (germline): SGHTA, FQGTGA. Trimming shortened V by 5 bases and J by 0 bases, and 14 bases separated the two germline ends. Supplemented by reference TRBV7-3 and TRBJ2-1, the full variable domain reads GAGVSQTPSNKVTEKGKYVELRCDPISGHTALYWYRQSLGQGPEFLIYFQGTGAADDSGLPNDRFFAVRPEGSVSTLKIQRTERGDSAVYLCASSPRTRSSYNEQFFGPGTRLTVL.

This clonotype has more than one count but fewer than ten. The rearrangement links TRBV12-3 or TRBV12-4 to TRBJ1-2; 7 nucleotides match TRBD1. Trimming cost V 5 bases and J 5 bases; bases outside gene matches: 8. This CDR3 is built from 14 residues. The CDR3 region is CASSPSTGNYGYTF. The CDR3 DNA follows: TGTGCCAGCAGTCCGTCGACAGGGAATTATGGCTACACCTTC.

This chain joins TRBV18 and TRBJ2-1; either TRBD1 or TRBD2 may supply D (5 bases each). Germline V CDR1 and CDR2: KGHSH, LQKENI. Trimming took 3 bases from V and 10 from J, leaving 19 bases between them. CDR3 size: 15 residues. CDR3 in DNA: TGTGCCAGCTCACCTTCCCTTCCGAGGGGAGAGGAGCAGTTCTTC. Encoded protein: CASSPSLPRGEEQFF.

The chain carries TRBV5-1 and TRBJ1-4; D gene ambiguous. Trimming cost V 0 bases and J 0 bases, with 6 bases left between them. This CDR3 has 15 amino acids. The V gene's germline CDR1 is SGHRS and CDR2 YFSETQ. The CDR3 region has the DNA TGCGCCAGCAGCTTGGGACACGCAACTAATGAAAAACTGTTTTTT. Translation: CASSLGHATNEKLFF.

The chain carries TRBV9 and TRBJ2-1; 9 bases match TRBD1. The CDR3 spans 13 residues. Germline V gene sequence: CDR1 SGDLS, CDR2 YYNGEE. After removal of 7 bases from V and 7 bases from J, the junction contained 6 bases not matched to a gene. CDR3 residues: CASEQGADNEQFF. The DNA for the CDR3 is TGTGCCAGCGAACAGGGGGCCGATAATGAGCAGTTCTTC.

V usage is TRBV12-3 or TRBV12-4 and J usage is TRBJ2-3, with D maybe TRBD2 (6 bases). V lost 5 bases to trimming and J lost 5 bases, with 17 bases between them. The CDR3 is 15 amino acids. CDR3 DNA: TGTGCCAGCAGTCAGCCGGGGCTAGCGAAAGATACGCAGTATTTT. Protein: CASSQPGLAKDTQYF.

The chain links TRBV30 to TRBJ2-7, with 9 bases aligning to TRBD2. The CDR3 has 14 residues. Germline values: CDR1 GTSNPN, CDR2 SVGIG (reference sequence). V dropped 3 bases and J dropped 2; count of bases not matched to a gene: 5. CDR3 nucleotide sequence: TGTGCCTGGAGACCTTCTAGCGGGGCCTACGAGCAGTACTTC. Translating gives CAWRPSSGAYEQYF.

This clonotype has at least ten counts. The chain combines TRBV7-9 with TRBJ2-4, with TRBD2 matching 8 bases. From germline, CDR1 is SEHNR and CDR2 FQNEAQ (reference sequence). V trimming: 2 bases; J trimming: 6 bases; junction bases outside the gene matches: 9. The CDR3 covers 16 residues. This chain's CDR3 is CASSLTSGLGGNIQYF. In DNA form, the CDR3 reads TGTGCCAGCAGCTTAACCTCGGGACTAGGCGGAAACATTCAGTACTTC. Full variable domain (remainder filled in from reference TRBV7-9 and TRBJ2-4): DTGVSQNPRHKITKRGQNVTFRCDPISEHNRLYWYRQTLGQGPEFLTYFQNEAQLEKSRLLSDRFSAERPKGSFSTLEIQRTEQGDSAMYLCASSLTSGLGGNIQYFGAGTRLSVL.

The genes are TRBV18 and TRBJ2-6, with a weak D call TRBD1 (6 bases). This CDR3 contains 15 residues. The V and J ends lost 4 bases and 4 bases respectively, with 11 bases between them. The germline gives CDR1 KGHSH, CDR2 LQKENI. As DNA, the CDR3 is TGTGCCAGCTCACAGGGACAACCCGGGGCCAACGTCCTGACTTTC. This sequence encodes CASSQGQPGANVLTF. The whole variable domain, remainder taken from reference TRBV18 and TRBJ2-6, is NAGVMQNPRHLVRRRGQEARLRCSPMKGHSHVYWYRQLPEEGLKFMVYLQKENIIDESGMPKERFSAEFPKEGPSILRIQQVVRGDSAAYFCASSQGQPGANVLTFGAGSRLTVL.